Listed here is a single T cell receptor beta chain. The antigen remains undetermined. The PCR made use of 60 Vbeta and 13 Jbeta primers. Repertoires were generated with immunoSEQ multiplex PCR, while TCRdb's copy carries only in-frame clones and drops some. In the table there are about 150,000 clones, 75% to 85% of which are singletons. This sample stems from a study of cytomegalovirus exposure and HLA in healthy donors. Findings of the study overall: Sequencing likely generated an artifact that appeared as a cluster of highly shared sequence variants. Associated with HLA alleles at 0.05 false discovery rate in a later analysis were 16,951 TCR beta sequences.

Whereas donors were nominally healthy upon sampling, unrecorded immune exposures were probable. Germline V gene sequence: CDR1 MNHEY, CDR2 SVGAGI. This CDR3 is built from 13 residues. Trimming shortened V by 6 bases and J by 0 bases, and 8 bases separated the two germline ends. The TCR sequence derives from a middle-aged woman in good health and CMV-seropositive. This sequence joins TRBV6-5 and TRBJ1-2; TRBD1 is a possible D gene (5 bases). The sequenced sample was PBMCs. The CDR3 coding sequence is TGTGCCAGCAGCCTGACAGCTAACTATGGCTACACCTTC. Its translation is CASSLTANYGYTF.